Listed here are 7 T cell receptor beta chains from one sample, sequenced in a study of T cells in Graves' hyperthyroidism and ophthalmopathy. There were TCR beta CDR3 regions amplified from RNA transcripts. RT-PCR in the first round (using the HTBI primer set) targeted the TCR CDR3. TCRdb reanalysed the multiplex PCR reads using MiXCR and keeps one entry per CDR3 protein. This table holds about 360,000 distinct CDR3 sequences, approximately 13% found once. Input material: blood. These receptors were taken from a woman under 30 with Graves' hyperthyroidism.

This rearrangement joins TRBV28 to TRBJ2-7, with D perhaps matching TRBD1 or TRBD2 (6 bases each). The CDR3 extends over 18 amino acids. From germline, CDR1 is MDHEN and CDR2 SYDVKM. Trimming cost V 3 bases and J 7 bases, with 28 bases left between them. The CDR3 DNA follows: TGTGCCAGCAGTTTTCTCTGTGGTGGTCCATCGGGGGCCGGAGAGCAGTACTTC. This encodes CASSFLCGGPSGAGEQYF.

This clonotype was observed once. The chain carries TRBV28 and TRBJ2-7, with 7 bases aligning to TRBD1. The germline gives CDR1 MDHEN, CDR2 SYDVKM. This CDR3 is 15 amino acids long. Germline trimming cut 3 bases from V and 5 bases from J; bases unmatched to any gene: 10. For the CDR3, the DNA is TGTGCCAGCAGTTTTGCCGGGACAGACGCTAACGAGCAGTACTTC. This codes for CASSFAGTDANEQYF.

Ten or more counts support this clonotype. The gene calls are TRBV28 and TRBJ2-7; D gene ambiguous. The V and J ends lost 2 bases and 2 bases respectively, with 7 bases between them. The CDR3 length is 13 residues. Germline CDR1 is MDHEN and CDR2 is SYDVKM. CDR3 bases: TGTGCCAGCAGTTTAGAGGACCCCTACGAGCAGTACTTC. Amino acid sequence: CASSLEDPYEQYF.

This clonotype was found many times. The chain couples TRBV5-1 to TRBJ2-7; no reliable D call. The CDR3 extends over 14 amino acids. CDR1 is SGHRS, CDR2 YFSETQ, per germline. With 0 bases removed from V and 0 bases from J, the gap between germline ends came to 7 bases. CDR3 bases: TGCGCCAGCAGCTTGGGGCCACGCTCCTACGAGCAGTACTTC. This sequence encodes CASSLGPRSYEQYF. Supplemented by reference TRBV5-1 and TRBJ2-7, the full variable domain reads KAGVTQTPRYLIKTRGQQVTLSCSPISGHRSVSWYQQTPGQGLQFLFEYFSETQRNKGNFPGRFSGRQFSNSRSEMNVSTLELGDSALYLCASSLGPRSYEQYFGPGTRLTVT.

This clonotype was seen ten or more times. The chain combines TRBV20-1 with TRBJ1-1; D not resolved. Trimming left V 5 bases short and J 3 bases short, with 13 bases between. Germline CDR1 reads DFQATT; CDR2 reads SNEGSKA (reference sequence). This CDR3 contains 13 residues. The CDR3: CSAVGRHDTEAFF. The CDR3 region has the DNA TGCAGTGCTGTCGGACGCCACGACACTGAAGCTTTCTTT.

V gene TRBV5-1 combines with J gene TRBJ2-7; 11 bases fit TRBD2. The CDR3 contains 14 residues. CDR1 is SGHRS, CDR2 YFSETQ, per germline. V lost 4 bases to trimming and J lost 5 bases; unmatched junction nucleotides: 5. Written as DNA, the CDR3 is TGCGCCAGCAGCACCGGACTAGCGGGCCACGAGCAGTACTTC. This translates into CASSTGLAGHEQYF.

This clonotype has ten or more counts. CDR3 bases: TGTGCCAGCAGCTTGCGGGACTACCCCGTTAGCCATGAGCAGTTCTTC. It yields the protein CASSLRDYPVSHEQFF. The chain combines TRBV5-5 with TRBJ2-1; 7 bases are a match to TRBD2. The CDR3 consists of 16 residues. Germline V lookup: CDR1 SGHKS, CDR2 YYEKEE (reference sequence). The V and J ends lost 1 base and 8 bases, in that order; junction bases with no gene match: 12.